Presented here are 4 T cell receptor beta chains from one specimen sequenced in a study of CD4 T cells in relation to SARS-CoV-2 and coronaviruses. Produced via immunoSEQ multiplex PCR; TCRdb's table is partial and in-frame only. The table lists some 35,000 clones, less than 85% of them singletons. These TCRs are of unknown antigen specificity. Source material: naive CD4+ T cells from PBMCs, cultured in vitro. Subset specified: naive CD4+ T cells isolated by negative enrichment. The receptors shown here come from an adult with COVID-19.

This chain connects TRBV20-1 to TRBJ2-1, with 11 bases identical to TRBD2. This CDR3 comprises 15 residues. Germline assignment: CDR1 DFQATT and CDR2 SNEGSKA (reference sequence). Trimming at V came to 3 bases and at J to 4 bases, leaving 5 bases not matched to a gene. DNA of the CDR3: TGCAGTGCTAGTGCCGGGACTAGCGGTTACAATGAGCAGTTCTTC. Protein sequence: CSASAGTSGYNEQFF.

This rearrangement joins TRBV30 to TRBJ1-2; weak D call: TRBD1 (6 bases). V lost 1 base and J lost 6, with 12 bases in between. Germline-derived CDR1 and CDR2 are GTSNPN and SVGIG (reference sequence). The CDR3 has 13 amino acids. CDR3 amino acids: CAWSGGQGNGYTF. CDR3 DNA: TGTGCCTGGAGTGGAGGTCAGGGGAATGGCTACACCTTC.

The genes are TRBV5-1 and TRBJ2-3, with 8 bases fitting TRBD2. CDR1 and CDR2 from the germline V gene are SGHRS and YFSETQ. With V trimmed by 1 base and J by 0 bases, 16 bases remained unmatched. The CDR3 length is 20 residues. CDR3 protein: CASSLSSLTSAFSSTDTQYF. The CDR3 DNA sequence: TGCGCCAGCAGCTTGTCATCTTTGACTAGCGCCTTCTCTAGCACAGATACGCAGTATTTT.

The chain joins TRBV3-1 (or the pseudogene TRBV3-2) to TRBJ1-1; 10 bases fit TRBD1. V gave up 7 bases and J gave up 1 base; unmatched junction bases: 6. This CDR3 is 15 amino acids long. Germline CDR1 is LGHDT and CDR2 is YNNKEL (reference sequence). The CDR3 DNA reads TGTGCCAGCATGCGGGGACAGGGGACGAACACTGAAGCTTTCTTT. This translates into CASMRGQGTNTEAFF.